The 23 T cell receptor beta chains below all came from one sample that was sequenced in a study of T cells in Graves' hyperthyroidism and ophthalmopathy. What was amplified from RNA transcripts were TCR beta CDR3 regions. The HTBI primer set was used in a first-round RT-PCR of the TCR CDR3. TCRdb passed the multiplex PCR reads through MiXCR, listing each CDR3 protein once. This table holds roughly 700,000 distinct CDR3 sequences, 13% to 15% found once. Sequencing was performed on blood. All receptors come from a woman between 18 and 29 years old with Graves' hyperthyroidism.

This clonotype showed up many times. The V gene is TRBV13, the J gene TRBJ2-7; TRBD2 matches at 8 bases. J lost 3 bases, V lost 5 bases, and 9 bases had no gene match. The germline gives CDR1 PRHDT, CDR2 FYEKMQ (reference sequence). The CDR3 spans 15 residues. The CDR3 spells CASSPLAGMGYEQYF. The DNA for the CDR3 is TGTGCCAGCAGCCCATTAGCGGGAATGGGCTACGAGCAGTACTTC.

This clonotype has more than one count but fewer than ten. J is TRBJ2-1 and V is TRBV11-2; D not certain. Germline CDR1 and CDR2: SGHAT and FQNNGV. This CDR3 is 18 amino acids long. Trimming stripped 7 bases from V and 0 bases from J, with 22 bases between. The CDR3 nucleotides are TGTGCCAGCACCAAAAGTGATGGTACTCGTAGCTCCTACAATGAGCAGTTCTTC. Its protein product is CASTKSDGTRSSYNEQFF.

This chain joins TRBV14 and TRBJ2-5; 9 bases are a match to TRBD1. Trimming removed 1 base from V and 6 bases from J; junction bases left unmatched: 3. The CDR3 runs 14 residues. Germline V gene lookup returns CDR1 SGHDN and CDR2 FVKESK. The CDR3 coding sequence is TGTGCCAGCAGCCAAGCCGGGACAGGGAAGACCCAGTACTTC. Translated: CASSQAGTGKTQYF.

There are many counts of this clonotype. The chain joins TRBV6-1 to TRBJ2-6; possibly TRBD2 for D (5 bases). The germline V and J ends were trimmed by 5 bases and 0 bases, with 20 bases remaining between them. This CDR3 contains 19 residues. The germline gives CDR1 MNHNS, CDR2 SASEGT. DNA for the CDR3: TGTGCCAGCAGTCCCCTACTAGGGCTGGGCTCCTCTGGGGCCAACGTCCTGACTTTC. Its translation: CASSPLLGLGSSGANVLTF.

The table lists this clonotype with many counts. The chain couples TRBV28 to TRBJ1-1; D gene unclear. The ends were cut back, 1 base at V and 4 bases at J, with 13 bases in the middle. This CDR3 is built from 15 residues. Germline CDR1 and CDR2: MDHEN and SYDVKM. This CDR3 is CASSLSAAPSTEAFF. In nucleotides, the CDR3 is TGTGCCAGCAGTTTATCGGCAGCCCCCAGCACTGAAGCTTTCTTT.

This clonotype was seen a few times. The chain is built from TRBV25-1 and TRBJ2-1, with D possibly matching TRBD2 (5 bases). The CDR3 is made up of 14 amino acids. Germline V gene data show CDR1 as MGHDK and CDR2 as SYGVNS. Trimming removed 7 bases from V and 7 bases from J, with 17 bases in between. CDR3 loop: CASTWGGRGNEQFF. In nucleotides, the CDR3 is TGTGCCAGCACGTGGGGTGGTCGAGGGAATGAGCAGTTCTTC.

This clonotype was seen many times. The genes are TRBV20-1 and TRBJ1-1, with a possible D match to TRBD1 (5 bases). The CDR3 extends over 14 amino acids. Germline-derived CDR1 and CDR2 are DFQATT and SNEGSKA (reference sequence). Between the trimmed V and J ends, which lost 3 bases and 4 bases, there was a span of 15 bases. The CDR3 DNA is TGCAGTGCTAGCAATCCAGGGCTTGGCACTGAAGCTTTCTTT. Translating gives CSASNPGLGTEAFF.

A few counts support this clonotype. This chain connects TRBV28 to TRBJ2-3, with TRBD2 matching over 8 bases. After removal of 5 bases from V and 1 base from J, the junction contained 8 bases not matched to a gene. The CDR3 consists of 16 residues. Per the germline V gene, CDR1 is MDHEN and CDR2 is SYDVKM. The CDR3 spells CASSGVSGSGTDTQYF. The CDR3 region has the DNA TGTGCCAGCAGTGGGGTAAGCGGGAGTGGCACAGATACGCAGTATTTT.

Many counts were recorded for this clonotype. The chain recombines TRBV18 with TRBJ1-2; maybe TRBD1 (5 bases). Germline V lookup: CDR1 KGHSH, CDR2 LQKENI. Trimming removed 4 bases at V and 3 bases at J, with 15 bases between. CDR3 length equals 15 residues. The DNA for the CDR3 is TGTGCCAGCTCACGAACGGGGGACTTGGACTATGGCTACACCTTC. Translating it yields CASSRTGDLDYGYTF.

This clonotype came up many times. The J gene is TRBJ2-2, the V gene TRBV7-9; D gene unclear. Trimming removed 7 bases at V and 6 bases at J, with 12 bases between. Germline CDR1 reads SEHNR; CDR2 reads FQNEAQ (reference sequence). The CDR3 is 13 residues long. Here the CDR3 DNA reads TGTGCCAGCAACCCCTGGGTGGCCGGGGAGCTGTTTTTT. Its protein is CASNPWVAGELFF. The full variable domain, its missing parts supplied by reference TRBV7-9 and TRBJ2-2, is DTGVSQNPRHKITKRGQNVTFRCDPISEHNRLYWYRQTLGQGPEFLTYFQNEAQLEKSRLLSDRFSAERPKGSFSTLEIQRTEQGDSAMYLCASNPWVAGELFFGEGSRLTVL.

This clonotype was observed at least ten times. J is TRBJ1-2 and V is TRBV27, with D unclear. This CDR3 spans 13 amino acids. CDR1 MNHEY and CDR2 SMNVEV come from the germline V gene (reference sequence). V was cut by 3 bases and J by 8 bases, with 13 bases left in between. The CDR3 DNA reads as TGTGCCAGCAGTTTCCGGCCCCGAGAGGGCTACACCTTC. Translated, it gives CASSFRPREGYTF.

J is TRBJ2-1 and V is TRBV20-1, with 10 bases that match TRBD2. CDR1 is DFQATT and CDR2 is SNEGSKA in the germline V gene (reference sequence). CDR3 length: 15 residues. Trimming cost V 4 bases and J 7 bases; bases outside gene matches: 10. The chain's CDR3 is CSATTAGGGRNEQFF. The CDR3 DNA is TGCAGTGCTACAACAGCGGGAGGGGGCAGGAATGAGCAGTTCTTC.

This chain joins TRBV6-1 and TRBJ1-5; D remains ambiguous. Germline loops: CDR1 MNHNS, CDR2 SASEGT. There are 15 residues in the CDR3. V shed 6 bases and J shed 0 bases, with 12 bases lying between them. CDR3 residues: CASRLRGYSNQPQHF. DNA for the CDR3: TGTGCCAGCAGACTCCGCGGTTATAGCAATCAGCCCCAGCATTTT.

This clonotype was counted at least ten times. V usage is TRBV27 and J usage is TRBJ2-1; weak D call: TRBD2 (6 bases). This CDR3 contains 17 residues. Germline V gene data show CDR1 as MNHEY and CDR2 as SMNVEV (reference sequence). Deletions cut 5 bases from V and 6 bases from J, with 23 bases between. The CDR3 nucleotides read TGTGCCAGCAGTCCCAACGGAGGGACTCCTACCCGCAATGAGCAGTTCTTC. It specifies CASSPNGGTPTRNEQFF.

The chain links TRBV6-1 to TRBJ1-2, with D unresolved. CDR1 and CDR2 (germline): MNHNS, SASEGT. V was cut by 6 bases and J by 0 bases, with 14 bases left in between. The CDR3 loop spans 15 amino acids. For the CDR3, the DNA is TGTGCCAGCAGGGGCGGAATAAGAGCTAACTATGGCTACACCTTC. It codes for CASRGGIRANYGYTF.

The rearrangement uses TRBV6-9 and TRBJ2-3; a possible D gene is TRBD2 (5 bases). The CDR3 has 16 amino acids. From germline, CDR1 is MNHGY and CDR2 SVAAGI. Deletions cut 3 bases from V and 7 bases from J, with 20 bases between. CDR3 protein: CASSYPSGKVTYTQYF. In nucleotides, the CDR3 is TGTGCCAGCAGTTACCCTTCCGGGAAGGTAACATATACGCAGTATTTT.

This clonotype showed up just a few times. The CDR3 spells CSARPFPDSEAFF. Here the CDR3 DNA reads TGCAGTGCTAGACCCTTCCCGGACTCTGAAGCTTTCTTT. The rearrangement joins TRBV20-1 to TRBJ1-1; D call uncertain. CDR1 is DFQATT and CDR2 is SNEGSKA in the germline V gene (reference sequence). The germline V and J ends were trimmed by 2 bases and 6 bases, with 13 bases remaining between them. This CDR3 comprises 13 residues.

This clonotype was observed at least ten times. The J gene is TRBJ2-1, the V gene TRBV18, with 9 bases lining up with TRBD2. Unmatched junction bases numbered 8, after V lost 3 bases and J lost 8 bases. This CDR3 spans 15 amino acids. Germline V lookup: CDR1 KGHSH, CDR2 LQKENI. CDR3 region: CASSPQREVVDEQFF. CDR3 nucleotide sequence: TGTGCCAGCTCACCCCAGCGGGAGGTCGTAGATGAGCAGTTCTTC. The full variable domain, in which reference TRBV18 and TRBJ2-1 provide the parts outside the CDR3, is NAGVMQNPRHLVRRRGQEARLRCSPMKGHSHVYWYRQLPEEGLKFMVYLQKENIIDESGMPKERFSAEFPKEGPSILRIQQVVRGDSAAYFCASSPQREVVDEQFFGPGTRLTVL.

Many counts were recorded for this clonotype. The rearrangement joins TRBV27 to TRBJ2-5, with no clear D. CDR1 is MNHEY and CDR2 is SMNVEV in the germline V gene (reference sequence). The CDR3 totals 13 residues. V lost 3 bases, J lost 3 bases, and 8 bases lay in between. CDR3 nucleotides: TGTGCCAGCAGTTTGACACCCGAAGAGACCCAGTACTTC. It is translated as CASSLTPEETQYF.

This clonotype was counted only a few times. The chain recombines TRBV12-3 or TRBV12-4 with TRBJ1-1; no clear D. V dropped 3 bases and J dropped 2 bases, with 10 bases sitting between them. This CDR3 has 14 residues. The CDR3 is CASSFRAKNTEAFF. The CDR3 nucleotides read TGTGCCAGCAGTTTTAGGGCGAAAAACACTGAAGCTTTCTTT.

This clonotype was counted ten times or more. CDR3 nucleotide sequence: TGTGCCAGCAGCTTTTCTAGCGGGGCGTACGAGCAGTACTTC. Residues: CASSFSSGAYEQYF. V and J are TRBV7-2 and TRBJ2-7; 9 bases fit TRBD2. Germline V gives CDR1 SGHTA, CDR2 FQGNSA. The trim removed 3 bases at V and 4 bases at J, leaving 4 bases unmatched. There are 14 residues in the CDR3.

In this sample, this clonotype turned up a few times. The chain has TRBV4-2 and TRBJ2-3, with D uncertain. The CDR3 is made up of 15 amino acids. Germline V CDR1 and CDR2: LGHNA, YNFKEQ. V was shortened by 1 base and J by 1 base, with 9 bases between the two germline ends. The CDR3 sequence: CASSQGRVGTDTQYF. For the CDR3, the DNA is TGTGCCAGCAGCCAAGGGCGAGTGGGCACAGATACGCAGTATTTT.

The gene calls are TRBV5-1 and TRBJ2-3; TRBD1 might be the D (5 bases). Germline assignment: CDR1 SGHRS and CDR2 YFSETQ. The CDR3 consists of 13 residues. The V end lost 5 bases, the J end lost 5 bases, and 12 bases lay between the germline ends. Here the CDR3 reads CASRYRIRDTQYF. In nucleotides, the CDR3 is TGCGCCAGCAGATACAGGATCAGAGATACGCAGTATTTT.